The 11 T cell receptor beta chains reported below all come from one sample, sequenced in a study of CD8 T cells in Susac syndrome (dated by TCRdb to about 2019). The method was the immunoSEQ multiplex PCR assay. RNA was extracted using the RNeasy kit, and roughly 0.5 to 1 ug of the RNA was reverse transcribed with random hexamers. TCRdb passed the public sequencing reads through fastp at Q25 and MiXCR, retaining productive beta sequences. Entries that share a CDR3 protein sequence are merged under the most common genes and DNA. In this sample the table shows under 200,000 distinct CDR3 sequences, around 90% of which occur a single time. Together, the top ten hold approximately 0.086% of the sample. Material for sequencing was CD4+ T cells from PBMCs. The receptors derive from a human donor with Susac syndrome.

The chain is built from TRBV28 and TRBJ2-2; D unclear. Deletions cut 7 bases from V and 6 bases from J, with 6 bases between. This CDR3 spans 11 amino acids. The V gene's germline CDR1 is MDHEN and CDR2 SYDVKM. The CDR3 DNA follows: TGTGCCAGCACCATATCCGGGGAGCTGTTTTTT. This gives the protein CASTISGELFF.

The gene calls are TRBV12-3 or TRBV12-4 and TRBJ2-7; 8 bases are a match to TRBD1. Trimming cost V 2 bases and J 2 bases; bases outside gene matches: 5. The CDR3 length is 15 residues. CDR3 nucleotides: TGTGCCAGCAGTTTATCTTTGGGACAGGCCTACGAGCAGTACTTC. It codes for CASSLSLGQAYEQYF.

The rearrangement uses TRBV29-1 and TRBJ2-7; 9 nucleotides match TRBD2. The CDR3 is made up of 14 amino acids. V shed 4 bases and J 2 bases; nucleotides not matched to a gene: 6. Germline loops: CDR1 SQVTM, CDR2 ANQGSEA. CDR3 amino acids: CSVGTSESPYEQYF. CDR3 bases: TGCAGCGTTGGGACTAGCGAGTCCCCCTACGAGCAGTACTTC.

This chain joins TRBV2 and TRBJ2-1; TRBD2 agrees at 11 bases. V was clipped by 10 bases and J by 4 bases; unmatched bases: 6. The CDR3 loop spans 14 amino acids. Germline assignment: CDR1 SNHLY and CDR2 FYNNEI. CDR3 loop: CAIIAGGVYNEQFF. The CDR3 coding sequence is TGTGCCATCATAGCGGGAGGGGTTTACAATGAGCAGTTCTTC. Variable domain in full (rest from reference TRBV2 and TRBJ2-1): EPEVTQTPSHQVTQMGQEVILRCVPISNHLYFYWYRQILGQKVEFLVSFYNNEISEKSEIFDDQFSVERPDGSNFTLKIRSTKLEDSAMYFCAIIAGGVYNEQFFGPGTRLTVL.

J is TRBJ1-6 and V is TRBV20-1; TRBD1 matches at 8 bases. Germline values: CDR1 DFQATT, CDR2 SNEGSKA (reference sequence). This CDR3 region has 16 residues. Trimming removed 1 base from V and 1 base from J; junction bases left unmatched: 3. The CDR3 DNA reads TGCAGTGCTAGAGGCAGGGGGCATTCCTATAATTCACCCCTCCACTTT. It codes for CSARGRGHSYNSPLHF.

The rearrangement uses TRBV7-9 and TRBJ2-2; 7 positions agree with TRBD2. CDR3 length: 15 residues. V lost 3 bases, J lost 0 bases, and 1 base stayed unmatched. Per the germline V gene, CDR1 is SEHNR and CDR2 is FQNEAQ (reference sequence). CDR3 protein: CASSFTSANTGELFF. CDR3 bases: TGTGCCAGCAGCTTCACTAGCGCGAACACCGGGGAGCTGTTTTTT.

This CDR3 reads CASSTPDYLANYGYTF. Here the CDR3 DNA reads TGTGCCAGTAGTACACCTGACTACCTTGCTAACTATGGCTACACCTTC. The chain joins TRBV19 to TRBJ1-2; no firm D call. This CDR3 has 16 amino acids. Between the trimmed V and J ends, which lost 4 bases and 0 bases, there was a span of 15 bases. Germline loops: CDR1 LNHDA, CDR2 SQIVND (reference sequence).

This rearrangement joins TRBV29-1 to TRBJ1-2; 9 bases are shared with TRBD1. The germline gives CDR1 SQVTM, CDR2 ANQGSEA. The CDR3 spans 13 residues. The junction had 2 bases not matched to a gene; V was cut back by 0 bases and J by 6 bases. This CDR3 is CSVEDHRGHGYTF. The CDR3, as DNA: TGCAGCGTTGAAGATCACAGGGGGCATGGCTACACCTTC.

This chain joins TRBV6-1 and TRBJ2-7; unclear D gene. From germline, CDR1 is MNHNS and CDR2 SASEGT. This CDR3 has 12 amino acids. Trimming stripped 3 bases from V and 0 bases from J, with 3 bases between. This chain's CDR3 is CASSETSYEQYF. The CDR3 coding sequence is TGTGCCAGCAGTGAGACCTCCTACGAGCAGTACTTC.

This clonotype was observed a few times. The gene calls are TRBV6-5 and TRBJ2-5, with a possible D match to TRBD2 (5 bases). CDR1 and CDR2 from the germline V gene are MNHEY and SVGAGI. This CDR3 is 13 amino acids long. V was trimmed by 3 bases and J by 5 bases, leaving 10 bases between them. The chain's CDR3 is CASSYSGSETQYF. In nucleotides, the CDR3 is TGTGCCAGCAGTTATTCGGGGAGTGAGACCCAGTACTTC.

J is TRBJ2-5 and V is TRBV29-1, with 7 nucleotides matching TRBD2. The ends lost 4 bases at V and 9 bases at J; junction bases unmatched: 14. The CDR3 runs to 14 residues. CDR1 SQVTM and CDR2 ANQGSEA come from the germline V gene. CDR3 DNA: TGCAGCGTTGGGGCGGGGGATTTCCAGAGACCCCAGTACTTC. Protein: CSVGAGDFQRPQYF.